Sequencing of this TCR beta chain was carried out in a study of blood T cells in healthy people across ages. The length of the CDR3 is 14 residues. CDR1 is SQVTM, CDR2 ANQGSEA, per germline. This clonotype was seen a handful of times. A second PCR of 7 to 11 cycles used a sample-barcoded 5' primer and a J-beta primer mix. From the 5' RACE reads, TCRdb called clonotypes with MiXCR, one entry per CDR3 protein. The data hold 380,000 or so distinct CDR3 sequences, with 45% to 65% observed a single time. Total RNA was isolated from each sample in quantities of at least 6 micrograms. The V call is TRBV29-1, the J call TRBJ2-3; 11 bases map to TRBD2. Material: blood. The clonotype originates from a man aged 55 to 70 in good health. The CDR3 DNA is TGCACCGTCATAGCGGGAGGGGGCACAGATACGCAGTATTTT. Protein product: CTVIAGGGTDTQYF.